One and the same sample provided the 17 T cell receptor beta chains below, sequenced in a study of blood T cells in healthy people across ages. Then a second PCR, running roughly 7 to 11 cycles, was carried out with a sample-barcoded 5' primer and a J-beta primer mix. TCRdb re-called the 5' RACE reads through MiXCR, storing one row per CDR3 protein. The table lists roughly 2 million distinct CDR3 sequences, roughly 50% of them singletons. The source material was blood. The receptors were gathered from a woman aged 40 to 50 in good health.

The chain links TRBV7-2 to TRBJ2-3; possibly TRBD1 for D (6 bases). The V gene's germline CDR1 is SGHTA and CDR2 FQGNSA. CDR3 size: 16 residues. Trimming took off 5 bases at V and 1 base at J, with 16 bases between the two ends. DNA of the CDR3: TGTGCCAGCAGCGACACCCGGACAGTCGGCACAGATACGCAGTATTTT. Translation gives CASSDTRTVGTDTQYF. Full variable domain (missing parts from reference TRBV7-2 and TRBJ2-3): GAGVSQSPSNKVTEKGKDVELRCDPISGHTALYWYRQSLGQGLEFLIYFQGNSAPDKSGLPSDRFSAERTGGSVSTLTIQRTQQEDSAVYLCASSDTRTVGTDTQYFGPGTRLTVL.

The sample holds a few counts of this clonotype. The chain employs TRBV20-1 and TRBJ1-5, with TRBD1 matching over 7 bases. J lost 4 bases, V lost 7 bases, and 7 bases had no gene match. CDR3 length: 13 residues. The V gene's germline CDR1 is DFQATT and CDR2 SNEGSKA (reference sequence). The CDR3 region has the DNA TGCAGTGTCAGGGGGGAGTCTAATCAGCCCCAGCATTTT. This encodes CSVRGESNQPQHF.

This clonotype was found a few times. This chain uses TRBV7-2 with TRBJ2-5, with D unclear. V was trimmed by 4 bases and J by 4 bases, leaving 13 bases between them. The CDR3 runs to 14 residues. CDR1 and CDR2 (germline): SGHTA, FQGNSA. CDR3 loop: CASSSHSSRETQYF. The CDR3 DNA reads TGTGCCAGCAGCTCCCATAGCTCCCGAGAGACCCAGTACTTC.

The chain is built from TRBV5-1 and TRBJ1-2; maybe TRBD1 (5 bases). This CDR3 is 15 amino acids long. Trimming removed 0 bases at V and 4 bases at J, with 13 bases between. The germline gives CDR1 SGHRS, CDR2 YFSETQ. CDR3 nucleotides: TGCGCCAGCAGCTTGGAGCAGGGCCCCTTCTATGGCTACACCTTC. Translation gives CASSLEQGPFYGYTF.

DNA for the CDR3: TGTGCCAGCAGCCTCCCGGGGTATAGCACAGATACGCAGTATTTT. Protein sequence: CASSLPGYSTDTQYF. The chain links TRBV6-2 or TRBV6-3 to TRBJ2-3; TRBD2 is a possible D gene (5 bases). This CDR3 has 15 residues. Germline CDR1 is MNHEY and CDR2 is SVGEGT. The V and J ends lost 6 bases and 0 bases respectively, with 13 bases between them.

With respect to this clonotype: This may be a read error: a much more frequent sequence differs by one nucleotide. V gene TRBV29-1 combines with J gene TRBJ2-3; D gene uncertain. The CDR3 is made up of 11 amino acids. Per germline, CDR1 SQVTM and CDR2 ANQGSEA. Trimming removed 8 bases from V and 4 bases from J, with 10 bases in between. For the CDR3, the DNA is TGCAGCTGTTCGAAGGCAGATACGCAGTATTTT. Protein sequence: CSCSKADTQYF.

The rearrangement joins TRBV5-1 to TRBJ2-3; weak D call: TRBD2 (5 bases). Germline CDR1 reads SGHRS; CDR2 reads YFSETQ. The CDR3 runs to 15 residues. V lost 7 bases, J lost 0 bases, and 15 bases lay in between. CDR3 in DNA: TGCGCCAGCTCCCCGAGAGCGGAGAGCACAGATACGCAGTATTTT. Translated, it gives CASSPRAESTDTQYF.

This clonotype has a handful of counts. This chain connects TRBV6-6 to TRBJ1-2; D not certain. V gave up 6 bases and J gave up 10 bases, with 12 bases separating them. Germline V gene lookup returns CDR1 MNHNY and CDR2 SVGAGI (reference sequence). This CDR3 is built from 11 residues. CDR3 sequence (DNA): TGTGCCAGCAGCCGGACGGTTGACTACACCTTC. It specifies CASSRTVDYTF.

This clonotype has a handful of counts. This chain joins TRBV5-5 and TRBJ2-4; possibly TRBD1 for D (6 bases). Germline V CDR1 and CDR2: SGHKS, YYEKEE (reference sequence). This CDR3 is built from 11 residues. V shed 0 bases and J shed 13 bases, with 8 bases lying between them. Written as DNA, the CDR3 is TGTGCCAGCAGCTTGGAGGACAGCCAGTACTTC. It translates to CASSLEDSQYF.

Only a few counts were recorded for this clonotype. The rearrangement joins TRBV7-2 to TRBJ2-7; D gene uncertain. V was cut by 3 bases and J by 6 bases, with 9 bases left in between. The germline CDR1 and CDR2 sequences are SGHTA and FQGNSA. The CDR3 length is 12 residues. CDR3 protein: CASSFYTGEQYF. The DNA of the CDR3 is TGTGCCAGCAGCTTCTACACGGGCGAGCAGTACTTC.

The V and J genes are TRBV12-3 or TRBV12-4 and TRBJ2-4, with D perhaps matching TRBD1 (5 bases). The CDR3 covers 11 residues. V lost 1 base and J lost 15, with 10 bases in between. In DNA form, the CDR3 reads TGTGCCAGCAGTTTAGGGCAGGGTTCGTACTTC. This sequence encodes CASSLGQGSYF.

The chain employs TRBV27 and TRBJ2-1, with D possibly being TRBD1 (6 bases). The CDR3 runs 14 residues. V was trimmed by 5 bases and J by 0 bases, leaving 8 bases between them. Germline V lookup: CDR1 MNHEY, CDR2 SMNVEV (reference sequence). In DNA form, the CDR3 reads TGTGCCAGCAGTAGACAGGCCTCCTACAATGAGCAGTTCTTC. It yields the protein CASSRQASYNEQFF.

The gene calls are TRBV2 and TRBJ2-3; D perhaps matches TRBD2 (5 bases). There are 14 residues in the CDR3. Between the trimmed V and J ends, which lost 4 bases and 4 bases, there was a span of 12 bases. Germline CDR1 and CDR2: SNHLY and FYNNEI. The CDR3 loop is CASSGNRTPDTQYF. The CDR3 DNA is TGTGCCAGCAGTGGAAATAGGACTCCAGATACGCAGTATTTT.

The gene calls are TRBV7-8 and TRBJ2-1; 10 bases fit TRBD1. The V and J ends lost 1 base and 9 bases, in that order; junction bases with no gene match: 6. The germline CDR1 and CDR2 sequences are SGHVS and FQNEAQ. The CDR3 loop spans 15 amino acids. CDR3 residues: CASSLGDRGLGEQFF. The CDR3, as DNA: TGTGCCAGCAGCTTAGGGGACAGGGGCCTCGGTGAGCAGTTCTTC.

The chain links TRBV5-1 to TRBJ2-7; D might be TRBD1 or TRBD2, each matching 6 bases. CDR3 length: 14 amino acids. Trimming took 4 bases from V and 0 from J, leaving 11 bases between them. The germline CDR1 and CDR2 sequences are SGHRS and YFSETQ. The CDR3 DNA reads as TGCGCCAGCAGCATAGGGGGGAGCTCCTACGAGCAGTACTTC. It translates to CASSIGGSSYEQYF.

This sequence joins TRBV9 and TRBJ2-3; D might be TRBD2 (6 bases). CDR3 size: 14 residues. V dropped 2 bases and J dropped 4 bases, with 11 bases sitting between them. The germline CDR1 and CDR2 sequences are SGDLS and YYNGEE. CDR3 DNA: TGTGCCAGCAGCGTTCTAGCGCTCGCAGATACGCAGTATTTT. It codes for CASSVLALADTQYF.

This chain uses TRBV6-1 with TRBJ2-1; TRBD1 matches 7 bases. The trim removed 3 bases at V and 4 bases at J, leaving 3 bases unmatched. Germline CDR1 is MNHNS and CDR2 is SASEGT. This CDR3 region has 14 residues. The CDR3 DNA sequence: TGTGCCAGCAGTGATCACAGGGGATACAATGAGCAGTTCTTC. Encoded protein: CASSDHRGYNEQFF.